This note documents a single T cell receptor beta chain sequence. This record comes from a study of cytomegalovirus exposure and HLA in healthy donors. The ends lost 3 bases at V and 4 bases at J; junction bases unmatched: 12. CDR3 length equals 16 residues. Per the germline V gene, CDR1 is SGHNT and CDR2 is YYREEE (reference sequence). The PCR ran on 60 Vbeta and 13 Jbeta primers. Sequenced by immunoSEQ multiplex PCR; TCRdb stores in-frame clones only, minus some. The table records some 120,000 clones, roughly 74% of them present only once. V and J are TRBV5-4 and TRBJ2-5; TRBD2 aligns across 7 bases. The sequenced sample was PBMCs. The receptor was derived from a woman aged 50 to 65 in good health and CMV-seropositive. In DNA, the CDR3 is TGTGCCAGCAGCTCGAGAGGAGCGGGGTTGGGAGAGACCCAGTACTTC. Its translation: CASSSRGAGLGETQYF.